This T cell receptor beta chain is from a study of T cell changes during pregnancy in multiple sclerosis. Assay used: immunoSEQ multiplex PCR; TCRdb lists only in-frame clones, some missing. The data contain 65,000 to 85,000 clones, 92% of them singletons. This CDR3 is 13 amino acids long. The J segment lost 3 bases and the V segment lost 4 bases, leaving 2 bases of the junction unmatched. From germline, CDR1 is LGHNA and CDR2 YNFKEQ. This TCR was sampled from a female donor with multiple sclerosis, enrolled in a pregnancy study. V is TRBV4-2 and J is TRBJ2-7, with TRBD2 identical over 8 bases. This sample comprised peripheral blood, obtained after pregnancy. The CDR3 DNA follows: TGTGCCAGCAGCCCGACTAGCGACTACGAGCAGTACTTC. It translates to CASSPTSDYEQYF.